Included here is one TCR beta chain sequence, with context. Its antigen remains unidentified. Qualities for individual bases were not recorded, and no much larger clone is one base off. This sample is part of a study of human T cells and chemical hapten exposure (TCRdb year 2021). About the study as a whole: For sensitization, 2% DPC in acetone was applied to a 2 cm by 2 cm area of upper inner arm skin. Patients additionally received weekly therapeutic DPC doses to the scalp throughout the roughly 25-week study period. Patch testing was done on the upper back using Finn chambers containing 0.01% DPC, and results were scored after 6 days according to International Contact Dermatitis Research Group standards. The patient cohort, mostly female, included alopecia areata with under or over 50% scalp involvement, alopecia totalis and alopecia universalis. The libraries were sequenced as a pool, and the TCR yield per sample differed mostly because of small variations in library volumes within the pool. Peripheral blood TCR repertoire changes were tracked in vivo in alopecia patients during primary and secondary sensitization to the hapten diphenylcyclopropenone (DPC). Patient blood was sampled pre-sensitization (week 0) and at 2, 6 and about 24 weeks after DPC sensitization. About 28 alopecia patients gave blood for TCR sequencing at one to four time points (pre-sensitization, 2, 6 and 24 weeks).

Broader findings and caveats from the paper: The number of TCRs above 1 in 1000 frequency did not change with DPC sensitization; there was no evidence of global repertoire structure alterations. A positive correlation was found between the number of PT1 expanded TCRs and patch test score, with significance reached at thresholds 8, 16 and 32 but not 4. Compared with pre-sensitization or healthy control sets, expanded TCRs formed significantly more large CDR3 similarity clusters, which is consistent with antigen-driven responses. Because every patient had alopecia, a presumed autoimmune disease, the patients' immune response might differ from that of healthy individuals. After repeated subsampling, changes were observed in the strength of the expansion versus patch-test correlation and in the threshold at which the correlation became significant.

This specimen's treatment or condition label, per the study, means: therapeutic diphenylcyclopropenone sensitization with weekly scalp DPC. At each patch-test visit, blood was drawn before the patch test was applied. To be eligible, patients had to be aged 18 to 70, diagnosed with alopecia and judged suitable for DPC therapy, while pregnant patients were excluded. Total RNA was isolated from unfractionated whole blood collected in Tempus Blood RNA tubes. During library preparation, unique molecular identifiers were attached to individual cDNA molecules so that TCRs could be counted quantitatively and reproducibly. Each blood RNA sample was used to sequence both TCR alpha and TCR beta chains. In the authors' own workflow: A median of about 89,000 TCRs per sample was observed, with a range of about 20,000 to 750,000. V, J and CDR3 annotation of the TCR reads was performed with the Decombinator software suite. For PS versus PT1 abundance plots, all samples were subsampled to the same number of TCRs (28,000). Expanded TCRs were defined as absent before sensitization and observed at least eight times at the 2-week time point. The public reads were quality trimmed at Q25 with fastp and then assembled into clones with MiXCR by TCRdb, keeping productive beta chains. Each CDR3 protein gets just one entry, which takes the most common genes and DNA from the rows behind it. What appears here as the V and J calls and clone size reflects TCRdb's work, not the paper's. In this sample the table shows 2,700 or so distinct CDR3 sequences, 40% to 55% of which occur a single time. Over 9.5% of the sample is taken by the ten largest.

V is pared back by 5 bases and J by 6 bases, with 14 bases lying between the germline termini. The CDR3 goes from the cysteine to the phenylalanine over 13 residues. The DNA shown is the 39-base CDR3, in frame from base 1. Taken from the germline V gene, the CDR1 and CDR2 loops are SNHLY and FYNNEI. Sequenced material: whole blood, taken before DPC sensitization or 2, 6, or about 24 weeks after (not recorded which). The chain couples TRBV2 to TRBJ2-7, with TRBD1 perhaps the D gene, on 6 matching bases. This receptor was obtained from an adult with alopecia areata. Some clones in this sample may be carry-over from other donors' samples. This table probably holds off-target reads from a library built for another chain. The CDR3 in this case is CASSTDRFSEQYF. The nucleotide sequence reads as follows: TGTGCCAGCAGTACTGACAGGTTTTCCGAGCAGTACTTC.